This entry lists 8 T cell receptor beta chains sequenced from one sample in a study of blood T cell repertoires in COVID-19. This table comes from immunoSEQ multiplex PCR, and its TCRdb copy is limited to in-frame clones, with some not included. The repertoire includes 55,000 to 75,000 clones, about two thirds of them detected once, and roughly 5% sits in the top ten. The sequencing input was peripheral blood. These receptors all come from a woman between 65 and 79 years old with COVID-19, enrolled during active disease.

This CDR3 is CATREGGDTEAFF. In DNA form, the CDR3 reads TGCGCCACCCGGGAGGGCGGGGACACTGAAGCTTTCTTT. This chain links TRBV5-1 with TRBJ1-1; D call uncertain. Germline CDR1 reads SGHRS; CDR2 reads YFSETQ. V was trimmed by 9 bases and J by 3 bases, leaving 15 bases between them. The CDR3 sequence is 13 residues long.

This chain connects TRBV7-3 to TRBJ2-7; D remains ambiguous. CDR3 length equals 13 residues. The V and J ends lost 3 bases and 3 bases respectively, with 9 bases between them. Germline-derived CDR1 and CDR2 are SGHTA and FQGTGA. CDR3 loop: CASSLIQFYEQYF. In DNA form, the CDR3 reads TGTGCCAGCAGCTTGATACAGTTCTACGAGCAGTACTTC.

The chain is built from TRBV19 and TRBJ1-1; tentatively, D is TRBD1 (6 bases). Per germline, CDR1 LNHDA and CDR2 SQIVND (reference sequence). The V end lost 3 bases, the J end lost 2 bases, and 7 bases lay between the germline ends. The CDR3 runs to 13 residues. The CDR3 DNA follows: TGTGCCAGTAGTATGGGACACAACACTGAAGCTTTCTTT. Residues: CASSMGHNTEAFF. Based on the CDR3 plus reference TRBV19 and TRBJ1-1, the full variable domain is DGGITQSPKYLFRKEGQNVTLSCEQNLNHDAMYWYRQDPGQGLRLIYYSQIVNDFQKGDIAEGYSVSREKKESFPLTVTSAQKNPTAFYLCASSMGHNTEAFFGQGTRLTVV.

V and J are TRBV13 and TRBJ1-3, with TRBD1 as a possible D gene (5 bases). Between the trimmed V and J ends, which lost 2 bases and 4 bases, there was a span of 12 bases. Germline assignment: CDR1 PRHDT and CDR2 FYEKMQ (reference sequence). The CDR3 runs to 15 residues. In DNA, the CDR3 is TGTGCCAGCAGCTTACGGTCAGGGTACGGAAACACCATATATTTT. It codes for CASSLRSGYGNTIYF.

The sample holds a few counts of this clone. This chain links TRBV27 with TRBJ1-2, with D possibly TRBD1 on 5 matching bases. The ends were cut back, 0 bases at V and 8 bases at J, with 10 bases in the middle. The CDR3 is 13 residues long. CDR1 and CDR2 (germline): MNHEY, SMNVEV (reference sequence). CDR3 DNA: TGTGCCAGCAGTTTATCCGGGGGGAGAGGCTACACCTTC. It yields the protein CASSLSGGRGYTF.

The chain uses TRBV7-8 and TRBJ1-2; perhaps TRBD1 as D (5 bases). V shed 4 bases and J shed 6 bases, with 18 bases lying between them. CDR3 length equals 15 residues. Germline CDR1 is SGHVS and CDR2 is FQNEAQ. This CDR3 is CASSYSAGKRDGYTF. For the CDR3, the DNA is TGTGCCAGCAGCTATAGTGCAGGGAAAAGGGATGGCTACACCTTC.

The chain couples TRBV19 to TRBJ1-2; TRBD1 matches 7 bases. This CDR3 comprises 15 residues. After removal of 5 bases from V and 5 bases from J, the junction contained 11 bases not matched to a gene. In germline, CDR1 is LNHDA, CDR2 SQIVND (reference sequence). The CDR3 sequence is CASSPRQGALYGYTF. For the CDR3, the DNA is TGTGCCAGTAGTCCTCGACAGGGAGCCCTTTATGGCTACACCTTC.

The rearrangement uses TRBV10-3 and TRBJ2-5, with D maybe TRBD2 (6 bases). The CDR3 extends over 13 amino acids. Germline V gene sequence: CDR1 ENHRY, CDR2 SYGVKD. V lost 8 bases to trimming and J lost 3 bases, with 13 bases between them. CDR3 sequence: CAIASSEKETQYF. Here the CDR3 DNA reads TGTGCCATCGCCTCTAGCGAAAAAGAGACCCAGTACTTC.